These 32 T cell receptor beta chains share one sample of origin, sequenced in a study of cytomegalovirus exposure and HLA in healthy donors. The study ran its PCR with 60 Vbeta and 13 Jbeta primers. Sequencing was performed with immunoSEQ multiplex PCR; in TCRdb, only in-frame clones are kept and a portion is missing. Of about 190,000 clones in the sample, 60% to 85% were seen once. Sequenced sample: PBMCs. The receptors shown here come from a woman between 18 and 29 years old in good health and CMV-seronegative.

The chain links TRBV28 to TRBJ1-2; 8 nucleotides align to TRBD1. Germline loops: CDR1 MDHEN, CDR2 SYDVKM. V dropped 5 bases and J dropped 3; count of bases not matched to a gene: 14. The CDR3 is 17 residues long. CDR3 sequence (DNA): TGTGCCAGCAGTCCTAACCCCTTCCCCAGGGGGCACTATGGCTACACCTTC. Translating gives CASSPNPFPRGHYGYTF.

This clone was seen a few times. This chain connects TRBV9 to TRBJ2-7; TRBD1 might be the D (6 bases). The ends were cut back, 3 bases at V and 2 bases at J, with 12 bases in the middle. The CDR3 runs 14 residues. Germline V gene lookup returns CDR1 SGDLS and CDR2 YYNGEE. Written as DNA, the CDR3 is TGTGCCAGCAGCGCCCACAGGGATCCCTACGAGCAGTACTTC. It translates to CASSAHRDPYEQYF.

This clone came up a few times. The gene calls are TRBV9 and TRBJ2-1; 12 bases align to TRBD1. This CDR3 is 14 amino acids long. Per germline, CDR1 SGDLS and CDR2 YYNGEE. J was trimmed by 8 bases and V by 4 bases; bases with no gene match: 4. The CDR3 spells CASSPGQGAYEQFF. The CDR3 DNA reads as TGTGCCAGCAGCCCGGGACAGGGGGCCTATGAGCAGTTCTTC.

A few counts support this clone. The chain uses TRBV10-1 and TRBJ2-5; 7 nucleotides align to TRBD1. V lost 3 bases to trimming and J lost 3 bases; unmatched junction nucleotides: 10. Per germline, CDR1 WNHNN and CDR2 SYGVQD (reference sequence). CDR3 size: 16 residues. The chain's CDR3 is CASSDSMTGLEETQYF. CDR3 nucleotide sequence: TGCGCCAGCAGTGACTCGATGACAGGGTTGGAAGAGACCCAGTACTTC.

V usage is TRBV7-8 and J usage is TRBJ2-7, with 13 nucleotides matching TRBD2. Germline V CDR1 and CDR2: SGHVS, FQNEAQ. The CDR3 runs to 14 residues. Trimming took 7 bases from V and 5 from J; bases not matched to a gene: 5. CDR3 DNA: TGTGCCAGCACCCCGGGACTAGCGGGAAACGAGCAGTACTTC. This encodes CASTPGLAGNEQYF.

The chain uses TRBV7-9 and TRBJ1-5, with 8 nucleotides matching TRBD1. The trim removed 4 bases at V and 5 bases at J, leaving 7 bases unmatched. The CDR3 sequence is 15 residues long. The germline V gene has CDR1 SEHNR and CDR2 FQNEAQ (reference sequence). CDR3 region: CASSYDRGYYQPQHF. In DNA, the CDR3 is TGTGCCAGCAGCTATGACAGGGGATACTATCAGCCCCAGCATTTT.

In nucleotides, the CDR3 is TGTGCCAGCAGCATACACCCCCAAGAGACCCAGTACTTC. Its translation: CASSIHPQETQYF. The chain is built from TRBV7-8 and TRBJ2-5, with no clear D. Germline V gives CDR1 SGHVS, CDR2 FQNEAQ. This CDR3 has 13 residues. The germline V and J ends were trimmed by 5 bases and 1 base, with 8 bases remaining between them.

The rearrangement joins TRBV10-3 to TRBJ2-5, with TRBD2 matching 16 bases. J lost 9 bases, V lost 5 bases, and 6 bases had no gene match. Germline loops: CDR1 ENHRY, CDR2 SYGVKD. CDR3 size: 15 residues. Written as DNA, the CDR3 is TGTGCCATCAGTCCGGGACTAGCGGGGGGGACGGCCCAGTACTTC. Translating gives CAISPGLAGGTAQYF.

The V call is TRBV2, the J call TRBJ1-2, with 11 bases that match TRBD1. This CDR3 has 15 residues. V lost 5 bases, J lost 3 bases, and 5 bases stayed unmatched. CDR1 is SNHLY and CDR2 is FYNNEI in the germline V gene. CDR3 protein: CASSPRTGGYYGYTF. The CDR3 coding sequence is TGTGCCAGCAGTCCAAGGACAGGGGGCTACTATGGCTACACCTTC.

The rearrangement joins TRBV29-1 to TRBJ1-3; no clear D gene. The germline V gene has CDR1 SQVTM and CDR2 ANQGSEA. The V and J ends lost 4 bases and 4 bases respectively, with 5 bases between them. The CDR3 is 11 residues long. This CDR3 is CSVGRGNTIYF. CDR3 bases: TGCAGCGTTGGGCGGGGAAACACCATATATTTT.

This chain links TRBV13 with TRBJ1-6; TRBD1 aligns across 8 bases. Per the germline V gene, CDR1 is PRHDT and CDR2 is FYEKMQ (reference sequence). The CDR3 is 16 amino acids. J gave up 1 base and V 5 bases, and 4 bases lay outside the gene matches. DNA of the CDR3: TGTGCCAGCAGCCAAGGACAGGGATCCTATAATTCACCCCTCCACTTT. Translated: CASSQGQGSYNSPLHF.

The chain couples TRBV15 to TRBJ1-5, with no clear D. Trimming took off 0 bases at V and 5 bases at J, with 11 bases between the two ends. Germline V gene sequence: CDR1 LNHNV, CDR2 YYDKDF (reference sequence). The CDR3 has 15 amino acids. Here the CDR3 DNA reads TGTGCCACCAGCAGAGATCTAGTCGGGGATCAGCCCCAGCATTTT. Translation gives CATSRDLVGDQPQHF.

The gene calls are TRBV9 and TRBJ2-1, with 14 positions matching TRBD2. This CDR3 contains 16 residues. The V and J ends lost 7 bases and 6 bases, in that order; junction bases with no gene match: 9. Looked up from germline, CDR1 is SGDLS and CDR2 is YYNGEE. CDR3 protein: CASGTSGGPTFNEQFF. For the CDR3, the DNA is TGTGCCAGCGGGACTAGCGGGGGACCTACTTTCAATGAGCAGTTCTTC.

This chain links TRBV27 with TRBJ2-1; D remains ambiguous. This CDR3 is 15 amino acids long. The V gene lost 0 bases and the J gene lost 2 bases, with 8 bases spanning the gap. Germline assignment: CDR1 MNHEY and CDR2 SMNVEV (reference sequence). For the CDR3, the DNA is TGTGCCAGCAGTTTATCGTCGGTAGCCTACAATGAGCAGTTCTTC. Amino acids: CASSLSSVAYNEQFF.

The V call is TRBV7-2, the J call TRBJ1-1; D gene unclear. CDR3 length equals 12 residues. With 1 base removed from V and 6 bases from J, the gap between germline ends came to 6 bases. Germline CDR1 reads SGHTA; CDR2 reads FQGNSA. CDR3 protein: CASSLGVAEAFF. The CDR3 nucleotides read TGTGCCAGCAGCTTAGGAGTCGCTGAAGCTTTCTTT.

The rearrangement uses TRBV7-3 and TRBJ2-2; D possibly corresponds to TRBD2 (7 bases). The CDR3 sequence is 15 residues long. CDR1 SGHTA and CDR2 FQGTGA come from the germline V gene. The V end lost 5 bases, the J end lost 3 bases, and 13 bases lay between the germline ends. CDR3 loop: CASSPRGLDTGELFF. CDR3 bases: TGTGCCAGCAGCCCGCGGGGGCTGGACACCGGGGAGCTGTTTTTT. Full variable domain (missing parts from reference TRBV7-3 and TRBJ2-2): GAGVSQTPSNKVTEKGKYVELRCDPISGHTALYWYRQSLGQGPEFLIYFQGTGAADDSGLPNDRFFAVRPEGSVSTLKIQRTERGDSAVYLCASSPRGLDTGELFFGEGSRLTVL.

This chain uses TRBV9 with TRBJ2-3, with 10 bases that match TRBD1. V was clipped by 4 bases and J by 2 bases; unmatched bases: 7. The CDR3 extends over 16 amino acids. Germline CDR1 is SGDLS and CDR2 is YYNGEE. CDR3 region: CASSFGQGGNTDTQYF. The DNA of the CDR3 is TGTGCCAGCAGCTTCGGACAGGGGGGAAACACAGATACGCAGTATTTT.

This sequence joins TRBV5-6 and TRBJ2-1, with 11 bases matching TRBD2. Losses at the gene ends were 0 bases for V and 5 bases for J; bases not matched to a gene: 13. Germline CDR1 SGHDT, CDR2 YYEEEE. The CDR3 covers 19 residues. The CDR3 DNA reads as TGTGCCAGCAGCTTGGACCGCGGGCTAGCGGGAGGCCGAAACAATGAGCAGTTCTTC. This gives the protein CASSLDRGLAGGRNNEQFF.

This rearrangement joins TRBV6-1 to TRBJ2-1; D possibly corresponds to TRBD2 (5 bases). Trimming removed 3 bases at V and 4 bases at J, with 13 bases between. Germline V gene data show CDR1 as MNHNS and CDR2 as SASEGT. The CDR3 spans 15 residues. CDR3 sequence reads: CASSDRPPGYNEQFF. In DNA, the CDR3 is TGTGCCAGCAGTGATCGGCCCCCGGGGTACAATGAGCAGTTCTTC.

The rearrangement links TRBV28 to TRBJ1-1, with D perhaps TRBD1 (5 bases). The germline CDR1 and CDR2 sequences are MDHEN and SYDVKM. The CDR3 sequence is 15 residues long. The germline V and J ends were trimmed by 4 bases and 3 bases, with 15 bases remaining between them. The CDR3 loop reads CASSSPRVFDTEAFF. CDR3 DNA sequence: TGTGCCAGCAGTTCCCCCAGGGTCTTTGACACTGAAGCTTTCTTT.

The genes are TRBV19 and TRBJ1-2, with 7 positions matching TRBD1. With V trimmed by 1 base and J by 4 bases, 6 bases remained unmatched. This CDR3 contains 15 residues. Per germline, CDR1 LNHDA and CDR2 SQIVND (reference sequence). CDR3 DNA sequence: TGTGCCAGTAGTATAGGCGGACAGGTCCTCTATGGCTACACCTTC. Its protein product is CASSIGGQVLYGYTF.

As to this clone: The same CDR3 can be traced to other DNA sequences in this sample. The rearrangement joins TRBV6-5 to TRBJ1-5; the match to TRBD1 covers 7 bases. CDR3 length: 14 amino acids. J gave up 2 bases and V 5 bases, and 3 bases lay outside the gene matches. CDR1 is MNHEY and CDR2 is SVGAGI in the germline V gene. CDR3 residues: CASSQGQGNQPQHF. The CDR3 region has the DNA TGTGCCAGCAGTCAAGGACAGGGCAATCAGCCCCAGCATTTT.

This sequence joins TRBV7-3 and TRBJ1-2; TRBD1 might be the D (5 bases). The CDR3 contains 15 residues. Per the germline V gene, CDR1 is SGHTA and CDR2 is FQGTGA. The germline V and J ends were trimmed by 5 bases and 0 bases, with 13 bases remaining between them. DNA of the CDR3: TGTGCCAGCAGCCCGGGACTCCAAGCTAACTATGGCTACACCTTC. It specifies CASSPGLQANYGYTF.

The CDR3 DNA reads as TGTGCCAGCAGCTTGAAAAAGGGGCTGAACACTGAAGCTTTCTTT. Translated: CASSLKKGLNTEAFF. The chain couples TRBV5-4 to TRBJ1-1; the D gene is possibly TRBD1 (5 bases). The CDR3 totals 15 residues. Germline values: CDR1 SGHNT, CDR2 YYREEE (reference sequence). Trimming took 1 base from V and 0 from J, leaving 10 bases between them.

The rearrangement joins TRBV28 to TRBJ2-6; 8 nucleotides align to TRBD2. The CDR3 totals 19 residues. CDR1 is MDHEN and CDR2 is SYDVKM in the germline V gene. With V trimmed by 2 bases and J by 1 base, 10 bases remained unmatched. The CDR3 spells CASSLLGGRGVSGANVLTF. CDR3 DNA: TGTGCCAGCAGTTTACTTGGCGGGCGGGGGGTATCTGGGGCCAACGTCCTGACTTTC.

Concerning this clone itself: Germline and junction disagree at one end, which may indicate a read error. The genes are TRBV6-1 and TRBJ2-3; possible D gene TRBD2, 6 bases. The CDR3 totals 12 residues. The V gene's germline CDR1 is MNHNS and CDR2 SASEGT. CDR3 bases: TGTGCCAGCACGGGCGGGGCAATCCACTACCTTTTT. Its translation is CASTGGAIHYLF.

The V and J genes are TRBV5-4 and TRBJ2-3; D gene uncertain. The germline gives CDR1 SGHNT, CDR2 YYREEE (reference sequence). There are 14 residues in the CDR3. Trimming removed 0 bases from V and 1 base from J, with 6 bases in between. Written as DNA, the CDR3 is TGTGCCAGCAGCTTGGCAGGTCGCACAGATACGCAGTATTTT. Amino acids: CASSLAGRTDTQYF.

This chain uses TRBV2 with TRBJ1-2; 9 nucleotides agree with TRBD1. The CDR3 is 12 amino acids. V lost 7 bases and J lost 8; bases outside the gene matches: 5. Germline CDR1 is SNHLY and CDR2 is FYNNEI. The CDR3 region is CASTGTGQGYTF. The CDR3 bases are TGTGCCAGCACCGGGACAGGGCAGGGCTACACCTTC.

The J gene is TRBJ1-5, the V gene TRBV28, with 8 bases that match TRBD1. The CDR3 spans 15 residues. The germline V gene has CDR1 MDHEN and CDR2 SYDVKM. V shed 7 bases and J 1 base; nucleotides not matched to a gene: 6. CDR3 loop: CASTPTGGSNQPQHF. The CDR3 nucleotides read TGTGCCAGCACCCCAACAGGGGGAAGCAATCAGCCCCAGCATTTT.

The chain couples TRBV7-9 to TRBJ2-1; TRBD2 aligns across 10 bases. The CDR3 is made up of 15 amino acids. J was trimmed by 2 bases and V by 4 bases; bases with no gene match: 2. Germline V lookup: CDR1 SEHNR, CDR2 FQNEAQ (reference sequence). The CDR3 sequence is CASSWSGGAYNEQFF. CDR3 bases: TGTGCCAGCAGCTGGAGCGGGGGGGCCTACAATGAGCAGTTCTTC.

The chain combines TRBV6-4 with TRBJ1-2; D is unresolved. CDR1 is MRHNA, CDR2 SNTAGT, per germline. Trimming pared 2 bases from V and 7 bases from J, leaving 11 bases between. The CDR3 has 13 amino acids. CDR3: CASSDLAGFGYTF. As DNA, the CDR3 is TGTGCCAGCAGTGACCTGGCGGGGTTTGGCTACACCTTC.

This chain links TRBV10-3 with TRBJ2-5, with D tentatively TRBD2 (6 bases). Germline V gives CDR1 ENHRY, CDR2 SYGVKD. Trimming left V 0 bases short and J 2 bases short, with 13 bases between. The CDR3 has 16 residues. CDR3 amino acids: CAISESGISGQETQYF. DNA of the CDR3: TGTGCCATCAGTGAGTCAGGTATTAGCGGACAAGAGACCCAGTACTTC.